One and the same sample provided the 32 T cell receptor beta chains below, sequenced in a study of regulatory T cells in long-lasting Graves disease. Arm-PCR with iRepertoire HTBI primers amplified the CDR3 regions for these TCR beta libraries. MiXCR was run by TCRdb on the multiplex PCR reads, yielding one entry per CDR3 protein. The sample lists over 350,000 distinct CDR3 sequences, around 13% occurring once. Time point given: newly diagnosed GD, antithyroid drugs for less than 3 months. RNA from PBMCs was the source of the TCR library. This sample also appeared in a second study, on T cells in Graves' hyperthyroidism and ophthalmopathy.

The sample in question was peripheral blood mononuclear cells (PBMCs), obtained at new diagnosis, from a patient treated with antithyroid drugs. Source of these receptors: a woman between 45 and 60 years old with Graves disease.

The chain recombines TRBV9 with TRBJ2-3; 9 nucleotides line up with TRBD2. Germline V CDR1 and CDR2: SGDLS, YYNGEE. The length of the CDR3 is 16 residues. V lost 4 bases to trimming and J lost 2 bases; unmatched junction nucleotides: 8. The CDR3 is CASSSGLAINTDTQYF. CDR3 coding DNA: TGTGCCAGCAGCTCTGGACTAGCGATCAACACAGATACGCAGTATTTT.

This clonotype was seen ten or more times. The rearrangement joins TRBV5-1 to TRBJ2-7; weak D call: TRBD2 (6 bases). V was clipped by 4 bases and J by 1 base, with 15 bases between them. Germline values: CDR1 SGHRS, CDR2 YFSETQ. CDR3 length equals 15 residues. CDR3 DNA sequence: TGCGCCAGCAGCCCCCAGGGCGGGGTTTCCTACGAGCAGTACTTC. Protein: CASSPQGGVSYEQYF.

This clonotype was recorded at least ten times. This sequence joins TRBV2 and TRBJ2-3, with TRBD2 matching 11 bases. V shed 3 bases, J shed 3 bases, and the junction held 26 bases outside the gene matches. Germline assignment: CDR1 SNHLY and CDR2 FYNNEI. The CDR3 has 23 residues. The CDR3 loop is CASSELPLMIQRAGTSGTDTQYF. The CDR3 region has the DNA TGTGCCAGCAGTGAGCTGCCGTTGATGATACAGAGGGCCGGGACTAGCGGAACAGATACGCAGTATTTT.

With respect to this clonotype: A much bigger clone sits one base away, suggesting this may be a read error. The CDR3 ends on some other residue instead of the conserved phenylalanine or tryptophan, so this is likely a read error. This rearrangement joins TRBV3-1 to TRBJ2-7; possibly TRBD1 or TRBD2 for D (5 bases each). Between the trimmed V and J ends, which lost 0 bases and 3 bases, there was a span of 12 bases. Germline assignment: CDR1 LGHDT and CDR2 YNNKEL (reference sequence). The CDR3 sequence is 15 residues long. CDR3 in DNA: TGTGCCAGCAGCCAAGATCGGGGCAGTTTCTACGAGCAGTACCTC. Translation gives CASSQDRGSFYEQYL.

This clonotype showed up many times. The rearrangement uses TRBV12-3 or TRBV12-4 and TRBJ2-7; 9 bases fit TRBD2. The CDR3 has 14 amino acids. J was trimmed by 8 bases and V by 6 bases; bases with no gene match: 11. As DNA, the CDR3 is TGTGCCAGCAGCCGCACTAGCGGGCCTAGCAAGCAGTACTTC. It is translated as CASSRTSGPSKQYF.

The chain links TRBV30 to TRBJ2-1; no reliable D call. Near its end, the DNA agrees better with TRBJ2-5, so the J call may be wrong. Germline-derived CDR1 and CDR2 are GTSNPN and SVGIG (reference sequence). CDR3 length: 12 residues. CDR3 sequence reads: CAWSVSGETQYF. The CDR3, as DNA: TGTGCCTGGAGTGTGAGTGGTGAGACCCAGTACTTC.

This clonotype has just one count. A much more abundant neighbour one base away suggests this may be a read error. The chain combines TRBV28 with TRBJ1-5; D call uncertain. Germline lookup yields CDR1 MDHEN and CDR2 SYDVKM. The CDR3 is made up of 13 amino acids. CDR3 DNA: TGTGCCAGCAGTCCCCCCCCGAGCCAGCCCCTGCATTTT. This sequence encodes CASSPPPSQPLHF.

The chain couples TRBV5-1 to TRBJ2-6; 9 nucleotides align to TRBD1. The CDR3 has 17 amino acids. Germline V lookup: CDR1 SGHRS, CDR2 YFSETQ. The J segment lost 4 bases and the V segment lost 0 bases, leaving 5 bases of the junction unmatched. The CDR3 sequence is CASSLAGTGFGANVLTF. The CDR3 DNA reads TGCGCCAGCAGCTTGGCCGGGACAGGGTTCGGGGCCAACGTCCTGACTTTC.

This clonotype was observed at least ten times. The chain links TRBV29-1 to TRBJ2-5, with no clear D. The germline V and J ends were trimmed by 2 bases and 7 bases, with 11 bases remaining between them. CDR3 length: 12 residues. The V gene's germline CDR1 is SQVTM and CDR2 ANQGSEA. As DNA, the CDR3 is TGCAGCGTTGAACCTGGGCTAGGGACCCAGTACTTC. It codes for CSVEPGLGTQYF.

Notes on this clonotype: Possible read error: a much larger clone is one base away. The chain has TRBV5-1 and TRBJ1-1, with a possible D match to TRBD1 (5 bases). This CDR3 comprises 15 residues. Germline CDR1 and CDR2: SGHRS and YFSETQ. V was shortened by 3 bases and J by 1 base, with 13 bases between the two germline ends. The CDR3, as DNA: TGCGCCAGCAGCTATCCGGGACGGACGAACACTGAAGCTTTCTTT. Protein product: CASSYPGRTNTEAFF.

This clonotype has just a few counts. This chain links TRBV7-9 with TRBJ2-5; weak D call: TRBD2 (6 bases). Germline assignment: CDR1 SEHNR and CDR2 FQNEAQ (reference sequence). Between the trimmed V and J ends, which lost 3 bases and 3 bases, there was a span of 14 bases. The length of the CDR3 is 15 residues. As DNA, the CDR3 is TGTGCCAGCAGCTTGGGTCGGCGGGACGAAGAGACCCAGTACTTC. Protein sequence: CASSLGRRDEETQYF. Combining the CDR3 with reference TRBV7-9 and TRBJ2-5 gives the whole variable domain DTGVSQNPRHKITKRGQNVTFRCDPISEHNRLYWYRQTLGQGPEFLTYFQNEAQLEKSRLLSDRFSAERPKGSFSTLEIQRTEQGDSAMYLCASSLGRRDEETQYFGPGTRLLVL.

The table lists this clonotype with many counts. The rearrangement links TRBV6-5 to TRBJ1-1; the D is unclear. V was clipped by 3 bases and J by 4 bases, with 12 bases between them. This CDR3 region has 14 residues. Looked up from germline, CDR1 is MNHEY and CDR2 is SVGAGI. CDR3 region: CASSYVGDFTEAFF. CDR3 bases: TGTGCCAGCAGTTATGTGGGAGATTTCACTGAAGCTTTCTTT.

A remark on this clonotype: One base separates it from a far larger clone, so it is likely a read error. The rearrangement links TRBV11-2 to TRBJ2-7; 11 bases fit TRBD2. The germline gives CDR1 SGHAT, CDR2 FQNNGV. The length of the CDR3 is 15 residues. V trimming: 1 base; J trimming: 4 bases; junction bases outside the gene matches: 3. For the CDR3, the DNA is TGTGCCAGCAGCTTAGCGGCTAGCGGGAGGTACGAGCAGTACTTC. This codes for CASSLAASGRYEQYF.

This clonotype was observed at least ten times. The chain links TRBV28 to TRBJ1-6; D unresolved. Trimming cost V 6 bases and J 12 bases, with 24 bases left between them. In germline, CDR1 is MDHEN, CDR2 SYDVKM. The CDR3 spans 16 residues. The CDR3 is CASSPAGLTGLLPLHF. Written as DNA, the CDR3 is TGTGCCAGCAGCCCGGCGGGTTTGACGGGGTTACTACCCCTCCACTTT.

This clonotype was detected a few times. The V gene is TRBV29-1, the J gene TRBJ1-1, with a possible D match to TRBD1 (6 bases). The CDR3 loop spans 13 amino acids. The germline gives CDR1 SQVTM, CDR2 ANQGSEA. The V end lost 8 bases, the J end lost 6 bases, and 19 bases lay between the germline ends. CDR3 amino acids: CSHKTSGEAEAFF. The CDR3, as DNA: TGCAGCCACAAAACCTCAGGGGAGGCTGAAGCTTTCTTT.

A few counts support this clonotype. This chain connects TRBV28 to TRBJ2-1; D is unresolved. Per the germline V gene, CDR1 is MDHEN and CDR2 is SYDVKM. CDR3 length: 14 residues. The V end lost 5 bases, the J end lost 7 bases, and 15 bases lay between the germline ends. The CDR3, as DNA: TGTGCCAGCAGTCCCCGAGGTTACTCGAATGAGCAGTTCTTC. It is translated as CASSPRGYSNEQFF.

This clonotype was picked up a small number of times. The chain joins TRBV7-2 to TRBJ2-7; D might be TRBD1 (5 bases). In germline, CDR1 is SGHTA, CDR2 FQGNSA. The CDR3 loop spans 14 amino acids. With 4 bases removed from V and 6 bases from J, the gap between germline ends came to 16 bases. DNA for the CDR3: TGTGCCAGCAGCTCGGTTTTAGGGGAAATCGAGCAGTACTTC. This encodes CASSSVLGEIEQYF.

This clonotype turned up a few times. This sequence joins TRBV7-9 and TRBJ2-7; 13 nucleotides align to TRBD2. The CDR3 contains 18 residues. The ends lost 5 bases at V and 6 bases at J; junction bases unmatched: 16. Germline V lookup: CDR1 SEHNR, CDR2 FQNEAQ (reference sequence). CDR3 bases: TGTGCCAGCAGCCCCGGGACTAGCGGGACGCAGACAACGGCCGAGCAGTACTTC. Encoded protein: CASSPGTSGTQTTAEQYF.

The J gene is TRBJ2-7, the V gene TRBV30; D might be TRBD1 or TRBD2, each matching 5 bases. CDR1 and CDR2 from the germline V gene are GTSNPN and SVGIG (reference sequence). There are 13 residues in the CDR3. The V and J ends lost 4 bases and 2 bases respectively, with 12 bases between them. The chain's CDR3 is CAWIGPGPYEQYF. The CDR3 DNA reads as TGTGCCTGGATAGGCCCGGGACCCTACGAGCAGTACTTC. Full variable domain (remainder filled in from reference TRBV30 and TRBJ2-7): SQTIHQWPATLVQPVGSPLSLECTVEGTSNPNLYWYRQAAGRGLQLLFYSVGIGQISSEVPQNLSASRPQDRQFILSSKKLLLSDSGFYLCAWIGPGPYEQYFGPGTRLTVT.

The V and J genes are TRBV7-2 and TRBJ2-7; 7 bases fit TRBD1. V dropped 0 bases and J dropped 3; count of bases not matched to a gene: 20. The germline gives CDR1 SGHTA, CDR2 FQGNSA. The CDR3 loop spans 20 amino acids. CDR3 amino acids: CASSLARLKGQASDLYEQYF. CDR3 DNA sequence: TGTGCCAGCAGCTTAGCGAGGCTAAAAGGACAGGCCTCGGACCTCTACGAGCAGTACTTC.

This clonotype has at least ten counts. The chain recombines TRBV12-3 or TRBV12-4 with TRBJ1-1; D gene ambiguous. V lost 7 bases, J lost 4 bases, and 10 bases lay in between. The CDR3 contains 12 residues. The CDR3 sequence is CASIEYSTEAFF. Written as DNA, the CDR3 is TGTGCCAGCATCGAGTACAGCACTGAAGCTTTCTTT.

This clonotype was seen more than once but under ten times. V usage is TRBV5-1 and J usage is TRBJ2-5, with D perhaps matching TRBD1 (8 bases). Trimming stripped 1 base from V and 2 bases from J, with 18 bases between. Germline-derived CDR1 and CDR2 are SGHRS and YFSETQ. This CDR3 is built from 17 residues. The CDR3 DNA reads as TGCGCCAGCAGCTTGTGGGGGGGCGGGACAGGACAAGAGACCCAGTACTTC. It specifies CASSLWGGGTGQETQYF.

This clonotype was observed at least ten times. The rearrangement uses TRBV28 and TRBJ2-1; D is possibly TRBD2 (5 bases). The CDR3 length is 17 residues. Trimming shortened V by 3 bases and J by 3 bases, and 18 bases separated the two germline ends. CDR1 and CDR2 (germline): MDHEN, SYDVKM. The CDR3 nucleotides read TGTGCCAGCAGTTTCGGCTTAGCCCGGAGGCACTACAATGAGCAGTTCTTC. It encodes CASSFGLARRHYNEQFF.

This clonotype was recorded a few times. The J gene is TRBJ2-2, the V gene TRBV9, with TRBD1 matching over 11 bases. The CDR3 contains 18 residues. The germline CDR1 and CDR2 sequences are SGDLS and YYNGEE. The V and J ends lost 3 bases and 5 bases, in that order; junction bases with no gene match: 12. The CDR3 region has the DNA TGTGCCAGCAGCGCCCCCCCCACCGGGGACAGGGGGACCGGGGAGCTGTTTTTT. This encodes CASSAPPTGDRGTGELFF.

This clonotype was seen ten or more times. The chain joins TRBV2 to TRBJ1-1; D not resolved. Trimming stripped 1 base from V and 3 bases from J, with 12 bases between. The germline V gene encodes CDR1 SNHLY and CDR2 FYNNEI. This CDR3 spans 15 amino acids. The CDR3 bases are TGTGCCAGCAGTGAAGGACATCCCAAGGACACTGAAGCTTTCTTT. Protein: CASSEGHPKDTEAFF. Full variable domain (rest looked up from reference TRBV2 and TRBJ1-1): EPEVTQTPSHQVTQMGQEVILRCVPISNHLYFYWYRQILGQKVEFLVSFYNNEISEKSEIFDDQFSVERPDGSNFTLKIRSTKLEDSAMYFCASSEGHPKDTEAFFGQGTRLTVV.

This clonotype occurred a few times. The chain carries TRBV5-1 and TRBJ2-7; TRBD1 matches 9 bases. Germline V CDR1 and CDR2: SGHRS, YFSETQ. CDR3 size: 16 residues. V gave up 1 base and J gave up 3 bases; unmatched junction bases: 8. The CDR3 sequence is CASSLPRTGEDYEQYF. The CDR3 region has the DNA TGCGCCAGCAGCTTGCCTAGGACAGGGGAGGACTACGAGCAGTACTTC.

This clonotype was recorded a few times. This rearrangement joins TRBV29-1 to TRBJ1-1, with 9 bases identical to TRBD1. V shed 8 bases, J shed 0 bases, and the junction held 1 base outside the gene matches. The CDR3 runs to 12 residues. Germline CDR1 and CDR2: SQVTM and ANQGSEA. The CDR3 coding sequence is TGCAGCACAGGGGGCCTGAACACTGAAGCTTTCTTT. Its protein product is CSTGGLNTEAFF.

There are many counts of this clonotype. V is TRBV12-3 or TRBV12-4 and J is TRBJ1-6; a weak D match, TRBD1 (6 bases). The CDR3 totals 14 residues. V was trimmed by 6 bases and J by 5 bases, leaving 11 bases between them. CDR3 nucleotides: TGTGCCAGCAGCCAACAGGGTCATAATTCACCCCTCCACTTT. It is translated as CASSQQGHNSPLHF.

Ten or more counts support this clonotype. The chain is built from TRBV7-3 and TRBJ2-5; a possible D gene is TRBD1 (6 bases). The CDR3 extends over 13 amino acids. With 2 bases removed from V and 5 bases from J, the gap between germline ends came to 9 bases. Germline lookup yields CDR1 SGHTA and CDR2 FQGTGA. CDR3 sequence reads: CASSLWGRETQYF. The CDR3 DNA reads TGTGCCAGCAGCTTATGGGGGCGGGAGACCCAGTACTTC.

At least ten counts were recorded for this clonotype. The chain has TRBV19 and TRBJ2-5; no reliable D call. Germline V gives CDR1 LNHDA, CDR2 SQIVND (reference sequence). The V end was cut by 5 bases, the J end by 4 bases, with 14 bases between. This CDR3 comprises 14 residues. In DNA form, the CDR3 reads TGTGCCAGTAGTGCGACGGTGGGCCTAGAGACCCAGTACTTC. This codes for CASSATVGLETQYF.

This clonotype appeared a few times. The rearrangement links TRBV7-2 to TRBJ2-7; 11 bases are shared with TRBD2. CDR1 and CDR2 from the germline V gene are SGHTA and FQGNSA. The length of the CDR3 is 16 residues. With V trimmed by 3 bases and J by 1 base, 5 bases remained unmatched. The CDR3 sequence: CASSFPLAGGSYEQYF. Written as DNA, the CDR3 is TGTGCCAGCAGCTTCCCTCTAGCGGGAGGATCCTACGAGCAGTACTTC.

This clonotype was seen a handful of times. The chain is built from TRBV6-2 or TRBV6-3 and TRBJ1-4; TRBD1 matches 7 bases. This CDR3 is built from 16 residues. Trimming cost V 6 bases and J 8 bases; bases outside gene matches: 15. The germline CDR1 and CDR2 sequences are MNHEY and SVGEGT. CDR3 DNA: TGTGCCAGCAGAACAACGCCGGGACAGAGGACGGAAAAACTGTTTTTT. Translation: CASRTTPGQRTEKLFF.